The T cell receptor (beta chain) under discussion was sequenced for a study of shared clonotypes between healthy human individuals. The overall study: Researchers drew samples from two women and a few men aged 18 to 49.

Study-wide results and limits: Naive subsets, compared against memory subsets, generally had larger estimated richness values.

The assay ran at deep level. Authors' processing steps: ImmunoSEQ yielded junction-only sequences lacking quality scores, so filtering differed. Assay: immunoSEQ multiplex PCR; the TCRdb copy retains only in-frame clones and omits some. The V and J calls and clone size were taken over from that table, and D and trimming were inferred from the DNA. The sample carries fewer than 700,000 clones, roughly 95% recorded once. Remarks on this clone: Its antigen is undetermined.

Terminally differentiated effector memory CD45RA+ cells were left out of the naive CD8 fraction, which was CD45RO-negative and positively selected for CCR7. The sequencing sample was made of naive CD8+ T cells sorted from blood. The origin of this receptor is a woman aged 25-40 years in good health.

The CDR3, as DNA: TGTGCCTGGAGTGTAAACCAGGGACCAGCCAACGTCCTGACTTTC. Its translation is CAWSVNQGPANVLTF. The chain couples TRBV30 to TRBJ2-6, with D possibly being TRBD1 or TRBD2 (5 bases each). Trimming pared 0 bases from V and 7 bases from J, leaving 13 bases between. Germline V gene data show CDR1 as GTSNPN and CDR2 as SVGIG (reference sequence). This CDR3 comprises 15 residues.